A single TCR beta chain is shown here with its context. Its antigen remains undetermined. Base quality data are lacking; no much larger clone is found one base away. Participants in the prospective study were aged about 18 to 100 years, lived in 20 to 25 United States geographic areas, and enrolled through a virtual design. Cohort assignment in the prospective study relied on participant-reported clinical history from a screening survey and a study questionnaire. Recovered participants in ImmuneRACE Cohort 3 were defined as having two consecutive negative NP/OP PCR tests, clearance from a healthcare professional, or resolution of symptoms. In the prospective study, mobile phlebotomists collected whole blood, serum and a nasopharyngeal or oropharyngeal swab from each participant. Over an approximately 2-month period, participants in the prospective study had the option of providing additional blood draws and questionnaires. Prospective study blood samples were shipped either frozen or at room temperature before DNA extraction.

Trimming accounts for 6 bases at V and 1 base at J, while the number of junction bases matched to no gene is 5. Taken from cysteine to phenylalanine, the CDR3 has 14 residues. CDR3 DNA only is kept here, 42 bases in frame from base 1. CDR1 is given as MNHEY and CDR2 as SVGAGI, both from the germline V gene. The immunoSEQ Assay, a bias-controlled multiplex PCR, was used to amplify TCRbeta CDR3 regions from genomic DNA. For the original study's pipeline: The number of nucleated cells in each sample was estimated from the amplification of reference gene primers within the assay. To quantify the absolute abundance of each unique TCRbeta CDR3 rearrangement, sequence reads were collapsed and filtered. Productive Simpson clonality was computed per sample as the square root of Simpson's diversity index over productive rearrangements. TCRdb mirrors the immuneACCESS table, restricted to in-frame sequences. Some clones are absent from its copies; in checked studies, under half trace to an unresolved V gene, and the reason for the others is unknown. Clonal size and the V and J genes are those of that table, whereas D and trimming came from the DNA. For this sample the table gives 150,000 or so clones, of which around 82% were detected only once. Of the sample, about 5.6% is held by the ten largest clones.

This entry is derived from a study of blood T cell repertoires in COVID-19 (dated by TCRdb to the early 2020s). Context from the whole study: Collaborator samples came from the United States, Italy and Spain and covered acute and convalescent phases of COVID-19. The repertoires were released in a freely available public database meant as a resource for research on the immune response to SARS-CoV-2. Where available, HLA class I and class II types were obtained from metadata supplied by the sample provider rather than from assay-based typing. The prospective study material was composed of cDNA or gDNA derived from T cells, B-cell-depleted T cells, or PBMCs. Subjects who had been exposed to COVID-19, were actively infected with it, or had recovered from it provided the deeply sampled blood TCRbeta repertoires that made up the dataset. Samples came from the ongoing ImmuneRACE study (first 160 participants) plus 1,254 subjects from 6 global collaborators. Sample metadata almost always included a de-identified subject ID, COVID-19 status, age in years and sex. Study-wide findings and limitations: The amount of clinical and demographic metadata varied by source and participant and was provided uncurated.

This TCR derives from a man in his forties who had recovered from COVID-19. The chain is made from TRBV6-5 and TRBJ1-1; TRBD1 lines up with 7 middle nucleotides. The material sequenced was PBMCs or T cells enriched from blood (not recorded which). The DNA sequence is as follows: TGTGCCAGCAGGGAGGACAGGACGAACACTGAAGCTTTCTTT. This is translated as CASREDRTNTEAFF.